These 15 T cell receptor beta chains originate from one sample sequenced in a study of T cell responses to AZD1222 COVID-19 vaccine. TCRdb keeps only in-frame clones here, not all; method: immunoSEQ multiplex PCR. Of about 93,000 clones detected, about 90% appear once; the ten largest clones hold about 2.6%. Sample: peripheral blood, taken on day 0 of MenACWY control vaccination. All receptors derive from an adult in good health.

J is TRBJ1-3 and V is TRBV5-5, with a tentative D call TRBD1 (6 bases). This CDR3 is 16 amino acids long. Germline loops: CDR1 SGHKS, CDR2 YYEKEE (reference sequence). Deletions cut 3 bases from V and 2 bases from J, with 15 bases between. The CDR3 nucleotides read TGTGCCAGCAGCTACTGGGGGGGCGCGACTGGAAACACCATATATTTT. This encodes CASSYWGGATGNTIYF.

V usage is TRBV2 and J usage is TRBJ2-3; 8 bases map to TRBD1. This CDR3 spans 14 amino acids. Germline-derived CDR1 and CDR2 are SNHLY and FYNNEI. Germline trimming cut 4 bases from V and 4 bases from J; bases unmatched to any gene: 4. Here the CDR3 DNA reads TGTGCCAGCAGTGGACAGGGGTTATCAGATACGCAGTATTTT. Amino acids: CASSGQGLSDTQYF.

The rearrangement links TRBV6-5 to TRBJ2-1, with D tentatively TRBD2 (6 bases). Trimming removed 6 bases at V and 5 bases at J, with 17 bases between. Germline-derived CDR1 and CDR2 are MNHEY and SVGAGI. The CDR3 is 15 residues long. The CDR3 region is CASRSGWGEHNEQFF. The CDR3 DNA reads as TGTGCCAGCAGATCAGGGTGGGGGGAACACAATGAGCAGTTCTTC.

The genes are TRBV7-2 and TRBJ1-5; the D is unclear. The CDR3 spans 15 residues. V was cut by 5 bases and J by 3 bases, with 14 bases left in between. CDR1 is SGHTA and CDR2 is FQGNSA in the germline V gene. CDR3 protein: CASSPKVGSNQPQHF. The CDR3 nucleotides read TGTGCCAGCAGCCCAAAGGTGGGGTCCAATCAGCCCCAGCATTTT.

This sequence joins TRBV7-9 and TRBJ1-2; D is possibly TRBD1 (6 bases). Germline loops: CDR1 SEHNR, CDR2 FQNEAQ (reference sequence). Trimming left V 5 bases short and J 5 bases short, with 15 bases between. This CDR3 contains 14 residues. DNA of the CDR3: TGTGCCAGCAGCCCGGACAGCTCACCTTATGGCTACACCTTC. It translates to CASSPDSSPYGYTF.

The rearrangement joins TRBV9 to TRBJ2-1; 7 bases are a match to TRBD1. The CDR3 consists of 16 residues. The junction had 10 bases not matched to a gene; V was cut back by 0 bases and J by 7 bases. CDR1 is SGDLS, CDR2 YYNGEE, per germline. The CDR3 DNA is TGTGCCAGCAGCGTAGGAGGGGGACAGAGCTATAATGAGCAGTTCTTC. Its protein is CASSVGGGQSYNEQFF.

The chain is built from TRBV27 and TRBJ1-5; tentatively, D is TRBD1 (6 bases). The germline V gene encodes CDR1 MNHEY and CDR2 SMNVEV (reference sequence). V was pared by 8 bases and J by 3 bases, with 14 bases between. The CDR3 is 14 amino acids. The CDR3 bases are TGTGCCAGCGGGGCAGGGGTACACAATCAGCCCCAGCATTTT. Its protein product is CASGAGVHNQPQHF.

The genes are TRBV2 and TRBJ1-2; TRBD1 aligns across 11 bases. The CDR3 has 16 residues. CDR1 is SNHLY and CDR2 is FYNNEI in the germline V gene. Unmatched junction bases numbered 13, after V lost 5 bases and J lost 8 bases. CDR3 DNA: TGTGCCAGCAGTCGGGGGACAGGGGGATTCCTTCGGGGCTACACCTTC. Translated, it gives CASSRGTGGFLRGYTF.

The chain employs TRBV19 and TRBJ1-3; D is unresolved. This CDR3 contains 15 residues. The germline V and J ends were trimmed by 5 bases and 2 bases, with 13 bases remaining between them. The germline V gene encodes CDR1 LNHDA and CDR2 SQIVND (reference sequence). The CDR3 reads CASSSGPVTGNTIYF. Here the CDR3 DNA reads TGTGCCAGTAGTTCCGGCCCGGTCACTGGAAACACCATATATTTT. Together with reference TRBV19 and TRBJ1-3, the CDR3 gives the full variable domain: DGGITQSPKYLFRKEGQNVTLSCEQNLNHDAMYWYRQDPGQGLRLIYYSQIVNDFQKGDIAEGYSVSREKKESFPLTVTSAQKNPTAFYLCASSSGPVTGNTIYFGEGSWLTVV.

This rearrangement joins TRBV5-1 to TRBJ2-7; no clear D gene. V gave up 0 bases and J gave up 3 bases, with 16 bases separating them. There are 16 residues in the CDR3. Germline CDR1 is SGHRS and CDR2 is YFSETQ. The CDR3, as DNA: TGCGCCAGCAGCTTGGGCTGGACCTCAAGAAGCTACGAGCAGTACTTC. It specifies CASSLGWTSRSYEQYF. Combining the CDR3 with reference TRBV5-1 and TRBJ2-7 gives the whole variable domain KAGVTQTPRYLIKTRGQQVTLSCSPISGHRSVSWYQQTPGQGLQFLFEYFSETQRNKGNFPGRFSGRQFSNSRSEMNVSTLELGDSALYLCASSLGWTSRSYEQYFGPGTRLTVT.

The chain employs TRBV7-8 and TRBJ2-4; weak D call: TRBD1 (6 bases). The germline V gene has CDR1 SGHVS and CDR2 FQNEAQ. CDR3 length: 13 residues. Deletions cut 5 bases from V and 6 bases from J, with 11 bases between. The CDR3: CASSTDRSNIQYF. The CDR3 nucleotides read TGTGCCAGCAGCACGGACAGATCAAACATTCAGTACTTC.

The V and J genes are TRBV7-2 and TRBJ2-5, with D tentatively TRBD2 (5 bases). With 1 base removed from V and 5 bases from J, the gap between germline ends came to 11 bases. CDR1 and CDR2 from the germline V gene are SGHTA and FQGNSA. The length of the CDR3 is 14 residues. The CDR3 nucleotides read TGTGCCAGCAGCTTAGGCGTTAGCGAGGAGACCCAGTACTTC. This sequence encodes CASSLGVSEETQYF.

This chain joins TRBV19 and TRBJ1-2, with D possibly TRBD1 on 6 matching bases. The CDR3 is 13 amino acids. Per germline, CDR1 LNHDA and CDR2 SQIVND (reference sequence). Trimming stripped 6 bases from V and 4 bases from J, with 12 bases between. Written as DNA, the CDR3 is TGTGCCAGTAGCGACGGACAGTCCTATGGCTACACCTTC. Translation gives CASSDGQSYGYTF.

The chain is built from TRBV19 and TRBJ1-2, with a tentative D call TRBD1 (5 bases). The CDR3 is made up of 16 amino acids. Germline V lookup: CDR1 LNHDA, CDR2 SQIVND (reference sequence). Trimming stripped 6 bases from V and 4 bases from J, with 21 bases between. The CDR3 sequence: CASSPKGRGDFYGYTF. In nucleotides, the CDR3 is TGTGCCAGTAGCCCTAAGGGACGCGGAGATTTCTATGGCTACACCTTC.

This chain links TRBV7-6 with TRBJ1-2; perhaps TRBD1 as D (6 bases). The CDR3 is 13 amino acids. Germline CDR1 reads SGHVS; CDR2 reads FNYEAQ. Trimming removed 11 bases at V and 0 bases at J, with 13 bases between. The CDR3 coding sequence is TGTGCCGGCAAAAGACAGGCTAACTATGGCTACACCTTC. Protein product: CAGKRQANYGYTF.